A selection of T cell receptor beta chains follows, all from one sample in a study of early T cells in non-severe SARS-CoV-2 infection. TCRdb called the 5' RACE reads again in MiXCR, with one record for every CDR3 protein. Of 70,000 or so distinct CDR3 sequences in the sample, around an eighth are singletons; the top ten hold roughly 1.2%. Sequencing input: whole blood. The receptors were gathered from an adult who was a healthcare worker with PCR-confirmed SARS-CoV-2 infection or an uninfected control (not recorded which). Both conserved end residues are part of each CDR3. The D gene is left open where the match is weak. The size of a clone is reported for some rows only, either as once, few or many, or as a class for expanded clones.

J: TRBJ1-6
size: many
D: NA
V: TRBV6-5
CDR3: CASSRDFSSYNSPLHF
DNA: TGTGCCAGCAGTCGGGATTTTAGCTCCTATAATTCACCCCTCCACTTT

J: TRBJ2-1
size: few
D: TRBD2
V: TRBV12-5
CDR3: CASLNRVRGLAGNNEQFF
DNA: TGTGCTAGTCTCAACAGGGTCCGGGGACTAGCGGGCAACAATGAGCAGTTCTTC

J: TRBJ1-1
size: few
D: NA
V: TRBV20-1
CDR3: CSARQALNTEAFF
DNA: TGCAGTGCTAGACAAGCGTTGAACACTGAAGCTTTCTTT

J: TRBJ1-1
size: many
D: TRBD1
V: TRBV6-2/TRBV6-3
CDR3: CASSKQGAHTEAFF
DNA: TGTGCCAGCAGTAAGCAGGGGGCGCACACTGAAGCTTTCTTT

J: TRBJ1-2
size: NA
D: NA
V: TRBV13
CDR3: CASSLSSYGYTF
DNA: TGTGCCAGCAGCTTATCCAGCTATGGCTACACCTTC

J: TRBJ1-6
size: many
D: NA
V: TRBV4-3
CDR3: CASSQDRGRWDNSPLHF
DNA: TGCGCCAGCAGCCAAGATCGGGGGAGATGGGATAATTCACCCCTCCACTTT

J: TRBJ2-3
size: NA
D: TRBD2
V: TRBV10-3
CDR3: CATTGTSGTIGPDTQYF
DNA: TGTGCCACCACCGGGACTAGCGGGACGATAGGGCCAGATACGCAGTATTTT

J: TRBJ2-3
size: many
D: NA
V: TRBV7-2
CDR3: CASSFGTGHIDTQYF
DNA: TGTGCCAGCAGCTTCGGTACAGGGCATATTGATACGCAGTATTTT

J: TRBJ2-5
size: many
D: NA
V: TRBV4-2
CDR3: CASSQESRGETQYF
DNA: TGTGCCAGCAGCCAAGAAAGCAGGGGAGAGACCCAGTACTTC

J: TRBJ2-1
size: many
D: TRBD1
V: TRBV6-2/TRBV6-3
CDR3: CASSSIRARQGPYNEQFF
DNA: TGTGCCAGCAGTTCTATTAGGGCCCGACAGGGCCCCTACAATGAGCAGTTCTTC

J: TRBJ2-3
size: many
D: NA
V: TRBV7-2
CDR3: CASRVPGSFTDTQYF
DNA: TGTGCCAGCCGAGTTCCGGGCTCCTTCACAGATACGCAGTATTTT

J: TRBJ1-6
size: many
D: TRBD1
V: TRBV7-2
CDR3: CASSFGQGNSPLHF
DNA: TGTGCCAGCAGCTTCGGACAGGGGAATTCACCCCTCCACTTT

J: TRBJ1-1
size: many
D: NA
V: TRBV5-6
CDR3: CASSTPTARGIGTEAFF
DNA: TGTGCCAGCAGCACCCCCACAGCGAGGGGAATAGGCACTGAAGCTTTCTTT

J: TRBJ2-3
size: many
D: NA
V: TRBV28
CDR3: CASSLERPGATQYF
DNA: TGTGCCAGCAGTTTAGAGCGGCCGGGGGCTACGCAGTATTTT

J: TRBJ2-2
size: many
D: NA
V: TRBV12-3/TRBV12-4
CDR3: CASSLGAGTGELFF
DNA: TGTGCCAGCAGTTTGGGGGCGGGGACCGGGGAGCTGTTTTTT

J: TRBJ1-2
size: many
D: NA
V: TRBV6-6
CDR3: CASSYSRDGGYTF
DNA: TGTGCCAGCAGTTACTCAAGGGACGGTGGCTACACCTTC

J: TRBJ2-6
size: many
D: NA
V: TRBV28
CDR3: CALGNHGANVLTF
DNA: TGTGCCCTGGGAAATCATGGGGCCAACGTCCTGACTTTC

J: TRBJ2-3
size: NA
D: NA
V: TRBV3-1
CDR3: CASSQAGWQYF
DNA: TGTGCCAGCAGCCAAGCAGGATGGCAGTATTTT

J: TRBJ1-4
size: NA
D: NA
V: TRBV20-1
CDR3: CSARPLSPDEKLFF
DNA: TGCAGTGCTCGCCCTTTATCCCCCGATGAAAAACTGTTTTTT

J: TRBJ2-5
size: NA
D: NA
V: TRBV7-2
CDR3: CASSPTGRGETQYF
DNA: TGTGCCAGCAGCCCGACGGGCAGAGGGGAGACCCAGTACTTC

J: TRBJ2-1
size: NA
D: NA
V: TRBV28
CDR3: CASSFKRVGLNEQFF
DNA: TGTGCCAGCAGTTTTAAAAGGGTAGGGTTGAATGAGCAGTTCTTC

J: TRBJ2-5
size: many
D: NA
V: TRBV7-8
CDR3: CASSWDLRQTQYF
DNA: TGTGCCAGCAGCTGGGACTTGCGACAGACCCAGTACTTC

J: TRBJ1-5
size: few
D: NA
V: TRBV29-1
CDR3: CSGGDSNQPQHF
DNA: TGCAGCGGCGGGGATAGCAATCAGCCCCAGCATTTT

J: TRBJ2-1
size: NA
D: TRBD1
V: TRBV27
CDR3: CASSFSNRGGQFF
DNA: TGTGCCAGCAGTTTTTCCAACAGGGGTGGGCAGTTCTTC

J: TRBJ2-7
size: many
D: TRBD2
V: TRBV10-1
CDR3: CASSESRAGVAYEQYF
DNA: TGCGCCAGCAGTGAGTCACGAGCGGGAGTCGCCTACGAGCAGTACTTC

J: TRBJ1-2
size: many
D: NA
V: TRBV25-1
CDR3: CASSQADHYGGYTF
DNA: TGTGCCAGCAGCCAGGCAGATCACTATGGCGGCTACACCTTC

J: TRBJ1-1
size: medium-sized
D: NA
V: TRBV2
CDR3: CASRGAGTANTEAFF
DNA: TGTGCCAGCAGGGGCGCCGGGACGGCGAACACTGAAGCTTTCTTT

J: TRBJ2-1
size: many
D: NA
V: TRBV4-3
CDR3: CASSQGGVDEQFF
DNA: TGCGCCAGCAGCCAAGGAGGAGTCGATGAGCAGTTCTTC

J: TRBJ2-5
size: many
D: NA
V: TRBV7-6
CDR3: CASSLVPGMIWETQYF
DNA: TGTGCCAGCAGCTTAGTACCGGGGATGATTTGGGAGACCCAGTACTTC

J: TRBJ1-6
size: NA
D: TRBD1
V: TRBV7-8
CDR3: CASSIQGASPLHF
DNA: TGTGCCAGCAGCATCCAGGGGGCATCACCCCTCCACTTT

J: TRBJ2-7
size: many
D: NA
V: TRBV18
CDR3: CASSPALVGEQYF
DNA: TGTGCCAGCTCACCTGCGCTGGTGGGCGAGCAGTACTTC

J: TRBJ2-5
size: many
D: TRBD2
V: TRBV2
CDR3: CASTRTSGRETQYF
DNA: TGTGCCAGCACTAGGACTAGCGGGAGAGAGACCCAGTACTTC

J: TRBJ2-5
size: few
D: TRBD2
V: TRBV5-1
CDR3: CASSLSPGTSGRVETQYF
DNA: TGCGCCAGCAGCTTGAGCCCCGGGACTAGCGGGAGGGTCGAGACCCAGTACTTC

J: TRBJ2-7
size: many
D: TRBD2
V: TRBV7-2
CDR3: CASSPGLVREQYF
DNA: TGTGCCAGCAGCCCGGGACTAGTGCGGGAGCAGTACTTC

J: TRBJ2-2
size: many
D: NA
V: TRBV28
CDR3: CASSFRQGMGGELFF
DNA: TGTGCCAGCAGTTTCCGGCAGGGGATGGGCGGGGAGCTGTTTTTT

J: TRBJ1-3
size: many
D: NA
V: TRBV7-2
CDR3: CASSATGSSGNTIYF
DNA: TGTGCCAGCAGCGCGACGGGGAGCTCTGGAAACACCATATATTTT

J: TRBJ2-1
size: many
D: NA
V: TRBV7-9
CDR3: CASSLAVGGEQFF
DNA: TGTGCCAGCAGCTTAGCGGTCGGTGGTGAGCAGTTCTTC

J: TRBJ2-7
size: many
D: NA
V: TRBV7-9
CDR3: CASSLLEGEQYF
DNA: TGTGCCAGCAGCCTTTTAGAAGGAGAGCAGTACTTC

J: TRBJ1-2
size: NA
D: TRBD1
V: TRBV27
CDR3: CASSFLRQGATGYTF
DNA: TGTGCCAGCAGTTTTCTGAGACAGGGGGCGACTGGCTACACCTTC

J: TRBJ2-1
size: many
D: NA
V: TRBV12-3/TRBV12-4
CDR3: CASSLGRRTYNEQFF
DNA: TGTGCCAGCAGTTTGGGCCGGAGAACCTACAATGAGCAGTTCTTC

J: TRBJ2-3
size: many
D: NA
V: TRBV20-1
CDR3: CSARDPKATDEQYF
DNA: TGCAGTGCTAGAGATCCCAAAGCCACCGATGAGCAGTATTTT

J: TRBJ2-5
size: many
D: TRBD2
V: TRBV20-1
CDR3: CSAPAKSSGGTQYF
DNA: TGCAGTGCTCCCGCAAAATCTAGCGGAGGGACCCAGTACTTC

J: TRBJ2-3
size: many
D: TRBD2
V: TRBV7-8
CDR3: CASSYPGLSSGNTDTQYF
DNA: TGTGCCAGCAGCTACCCGGGACTGTCTAGCGGGAACACAGATACGCAGTATTTT

J: TRBJ2-3
size: many
D: TRBD1
V: TRBV27
CDR3: CASSRDRGTDTQYF
DNA: TGTGCCAGCAGCCGGGACAGGGGAACAGATACGCAGTATTTT

J: TRBJ2-5
size: many
D: TRBD1
V: TRBV7-6
CDR3: CASSSGTGVQETQYF
DNA: TGTGCCAGCAGCTCCGGGACAGGAGTCCAAGAGACCCAGTACTTC

J: TRBJ2-7
size: many
D: NA
V: TRBV28
CDR3: CAVGRVRREQYF
DNA: TGTGCCGTCGGCAGGGTGAGACGGGAGCAGTACTTC